The next 20 T cell receptor beta chains were all read from a single sample in a study of blood T cell repertoires in COVID-19. Clones were sequenced by immunoSEQ multiplex PCR, and TCRdb holds only the in-frame ones, with some missing. This sample yields about 200,000 clones, of which roughly 90% are seen a single time; roughly a sixth belongs to the top ten. The sample comprised peripheral blood. The receptors were gathered from a man in his fifties or sixties with COVID-19, enrolled during active disease.

This chain connects TRBV5-8 to TRBJ2-3, with D tentatively TRBD2 (6 bases). V was trimmed by 1 base and J by 1 base, leaving 7 bases between them. CDR1 is SGHTS and CDR2 is YDEGEE in the germline V gene. The CDR3 is 14 residues long. Here the CDR3 reads CASSLWGGTDTQYF. The DNA for the CDR3 is TGTGCCAGCAGCTTGTGGGGGGGCACAGATACGCAGTATTTT.

The rearrangement uses TRBV5-1 and TRBJ1-3, with 8 bases fitting TRBD1. Germline V gene lookup returns CDR1 SGHRS and CDR2 YFSETQ. There are 15 residues in the CDR3. With V trimmed by 3 bases and J by 2 bases, 4 bases remained unmatched. CDR3 in amino acids: CASSSDREAGNTIYF. CDR3 DNA: TGCGCCAGCAGCTCGGACAGGGAGGCTGGAAACACCATATATTTT.

The chain has TRBV5-4 and TRBJ2-6; 8 bases agree with TRBD1. The CDR3 loop spans 19 amino acids. From germline, CDR1 is SGHNT and CDR2 YYREEE (reference sequence). J lost 2 bases, V lost 4 bases, and 14 bases had no gene match. CDR3 sequence reads: CASSRPGGQGRAGANVLTF. The CDR3 DNA sequence: TGTGCCAGCAGCCGCCCCGGAGGACAGGGTCGAGCTGGGGCCAACGTCCTGACTTTC.

The rearrangement uses TRBV12-3 or TRBV12-4 and TRBJ2-2; D ambiguous. The CDR3 contains 13 residues. The V end was cut by 1 base, the J end by 6 bases, with 6 bases between. The CDR3 spells CASSLGRSGELFF. The CDR3 DNA is TGTGCCAGCAGTTTAGGCCGGTCCGGGGAGCTGTTTTTT.

CDR3 region: CASSPQGADTQYF. The DNA of the CDR3 is TGTGCCAGCAGCCCGCAGGGGGCAGATACGCAGTATTTT. The rearrangement links TRBV6-5 to TRBJ2-3; 7 bases match TRBD1. The junction had 4 bases not matched to a gene; V was cut back by 6 bases and J by 4 bases. Per germline, CDR1 MNHEY and CDR2 SVGAGI. The CDR3 is made up of 13 amino acids.

As for this clone: At one boundary the junction diverges from the germline segment, which might be a read error. V and J are TRBV2 and TRBJ2-7; a weak D match, TRBD2 (6 bases). The CDR3 sequence is 13 residues long. CDR1 is SNHLY, CDR2 FYNNEI, per germline. The CDR3 reads CASSDVVEGTSPF. CDR3 sequence (DNA): TGTGCCAGCAGTGACGTGGTGGAGGGGACTTCACCATTC.

The V gene is TRBV7-8, the J gene TRBJ1-6; D is perhaps TRBD1 (5 bases). This CDR3 spans 19 amino acids. V was pared by 0 bases and J by 6 bases, with 21 bases between. CDR1 is SGHVS and CDR2 is FQNEAQ in the germline V gene. DNA of the CDR3: TGTGCCAGCAGCTTAGCTGGCAGGGAGGTGTATTCTGGTAATTCACCCCTCCACTTT. This encodes CASSLAGREVYSGNSPLHF.

The V and J genes are TRBV7-9 and TRBJ2-7, with D uncertain. Germline values: CDR1 SEHNR, CDR2 FQNEAQ (reference sequence). Trimming stripped 2 bases from V and 1 base from J, with 6 bases between. This CDR3 is built from 13 residues. The CDR3: CASSLTSSYEQYF. The DNA of the CDR3 is TGTGCCAGCAGCTTAACCAGTTCCTACGAGCAGTACTTC.

The genes are TRBV18 and TRBJ2-7, with D perhaps TRBD1 (5 bases). The CDR3 length is 15 residues. V lost 3 bases to trimming and J lost 0 bases, with 12 bases between them. Germline CDR1 KGHSH, CDR2 LQKENI. CDR3 bases: TGTGCCAGCTCACCCGGGCCAGGGTCCTCCTACGAGCAGTACTTC. Its protein product is CASSPGPGSSYEQYF. Based on the CDR3 plus reference TRBV18 and TRBJ2-7, the full variable domain is NAGVMQNPRHLVRRRGQEARLRCSPMKGHSHVYWYRQLPEEGLKFMVYLQKENIIDESGMPKERFSAEFPKEGPSILRIQQVVRGDSAAYFCASSPGPGSSYEQYFGPGTRLTVT.

This rearrangement joins TRBV20-1 to TRBJ2-7, with TRBD2 as a possible D gene (5 bases). The CDR3 runs 11 residues. Germline V CDR1 and CDR2: DFQATT, SNEGSKA (reference sequence). The DNA of the CDR3 is TGCAGCTTACTAGGCCCTGGGGAGCAGTACTTC. Its protein is CSLLGPGEQYF.

Turning to this clone: The sample contains more than one DNA sequence encoding this CDR3. The chain combines TRBV5-6 with TRBJ2-7, with 9 bases aligning to TRBD2. Trimming cost V 5 bases and J 5 bases; bases outside gene matches: 11. Germline V gives CDR1 SGHDT, CDR2 YYEEEE. The CDR3 totals 15 residues. CDR3 residues: CASRELAGGSHEQYF. As DNA, the CDR3 is TGTGCCAGCAGGGAACTGGCGGGAGGGTCCCACGAGCAGTACTTC.

This clone showed up just once. The chain uses TRBV7-9 and TRBJ2-2; 10 nucleotides line up with TRBD2. The CDR3 runs 17 residues. Trimming cost V 4 bases and J 0 bases; bases outside gene matches: 5. Germline-derived CDR1 and CDR2 are SEHNR and FQNEAQ (reference sequence). This chain's CDR3 is CASSSVAGGTNTGELFF. CDR3 DNA sequence: TGTGCCAGCAGCTCTGTAGCGGGGGGAACGAACACCGGGGAGCTGTTTTTT.

The chain is built from TRBV5-5 and TRBJ2-5; a possible D gene is TRBD2 (5 bases). The CDR3 covers 19 residues. V was cut by 1 base and J by 3 bases, with 25 bases left in between. Germline CDR1 and CDR2: SGHKS and YYEKEE (reference sequence). CDR3 coding DNA: TGTGCCAGCAGCTTGTTTTCGCAACAGCGGTCTGGGCTAAAAGAGACCCAGTACTTC. This translates into CASSLFSQQRSGLKETQYF.

The CDR3 here is CAISGTGGSTQETQYF. DNA for the CDR3: TGTGCCATCAGTGGAACAGGGGGCTCGACGCAAGAGACCCAGTACTTC. J is TRBJ2-5 and V is TRBV10-3, with 9 bases identical to TRBD1. V lost 4 bases to trimming and J lost 2 bases; unmatched junction nucleotides: 8. CDR1 is ENHRY and CDR2 is SYGVKD in the germline V gene. The CDR3 is 16 amino acids.

A remark on this clone: The sample holds other DNA sequences that translate to the same CDR3. This chain connects TRBV10-3 to TRBJ2-3, with 10 bases matching TRBD1. Trimming cost V 2 bases and J 1 base; bases outside gene matches: 0. Germline loops: CDR1 ENHRY, CDR2 SYGVKD. This CDR3 region has 15 residues. CDR3 bases: TGTGCCATCAGTGAGGACAGGGGGCGCACAGATACGCAGTATTTT. Its translation: CAISEDRGRTDTQYF.

V and J are TRBV13 and TRBJ2-3, with a tentative D call TRBD2 (6 bases). V was clipped by 2 bases and J by 2 bases, with 17 bases between them. The CDR3 has 17 amino acids. Germline-derived CDR1 and CDR2 are PRHDT and FYEKMQ (reference sequence). The CDR3 region has the DNA TGTGCCAGCAGCTTAAGAAGACTGGCTAGCGACACAGATACGCAGTATTTT. It codes for CASSLRRLASDTDTQYF.

This clone was counted between two and nine times. The chain combines TRBV24-1 with TRBJ2-3, with D maybe TRBD1 (6 bases). The CDR3 sequence is 17 residues long. Trimming took off 0 bases at V and 0 bases at J, with 12 bases between the two ends. The germline CDR1 and CDR2 sequences are KGHDR and SFDVKD. The CDR3 is CATSDLQTGSSTDTQYF. CDR3 coding DNA: TGTGCCACCAGTGATTTGCAAACAGGGTCTAGCACAGATACGCAGTATTTT.

This clone was seen only a few times. An end of the junction differs from the germline gene, which may be a read error. The rearrangement links TRBV2 to TRBJ2-7; TRBD2 aligns across 14 bases. CDR1 SNHLY and CDR2 FYNNEI come from the germline V gene. The CDR3 sequence is 17 residues long. CDR3 in DNA: TGTGCCAGCAGTGTGGTGACTAGCGGGGGGGCTTCCTCCGAGCAGTACTTC. It specifies CASSVVTSGGASSEQYF.

This chain joins TRBV4-3 and TRBJ2-5; a weak D match, TRBD1 (7 bases). In germline, CDR1 is LGHNA, CDR2 YSLEER. The V end lost 1 base, the J end lost 0 bases, and 24 bases lay between the germline ends. This CDR3 comprises 20 residues. CDR3 residues: CASSQALPNQGGLYQETQYF. In nucleotides, the CDR3 is TGCGCCAGCAGCCAAGCCCTCCCAAACCAGGGGGGCCTGTACCAAGAGACCCAGTACTTC.

This clone came up a few times. The chain uses TRBV3-1 (or the pseudogene TRBV3-2) and TRBJ2-7; TRBD1 matches at 10 bases. V lost 2 bases, J lost 5 bases, and 3 bases stayed unmatched. The germline gives CDR1 LGHDT, CDR2 YNNKEL (reference sequence). The CDR3 is 14 residues long. The CDR3 region has the DNA TGTGCCAGCAGCCAACTCGGACAGGGGGACGAGCAGTACTTC. This translates into CASSQLGQGDEQYF.